This T cell receptor beta chain was identified during a study of response to subunit inactivated influenza vaccine. TCRdb reprocessed the RT-PCR reads via MiXCR and lists one record per CDR3 protein. The sample lists approximately 730,000 distinct CDR3 sequences; roughly 14% were seen once. As for this clonotype: Its specificity is not known.

The study, taken as a whole, reports: Each seasonal influenza vaccination recruits few new T cells, the authors suggested.

Germline CDR1 and CDR2: DFQATT and SNEGSKA (reference sequence). This CDR3 is 14 amino acids long. Germline trimming cut 6 bases from V and 1 base from J; bases unmatched to any gene: 3. The specimen was PBMCs from blood, collected approximately 15 days before vaccination. The rearrangement links TRBV20-1 to TRBJ2-3, with 11 positions matching TRBD2. This TCR was sampled from a man between 50 and 59 years old who received an inactivated influenza vaccine. This CDR3 reads CSATSGGGTDTQYF. The CDR3 bases are TGCAGTGCCACTAGCGGGGGAGGCACAGATACGCAGTATTTT.